These 21 T cell receptor beta chains share one sample of origin, sequenced in a study of cytomegalovirus exposure and HLA in healthy donors. PCR primers comprised 60 Vbeta and 13 Jbeta primers. Using immunoSEQ multiplex PCR, the repertoire was profiled, and TCRdb retains in-frame clones only, with some absent. The table lists about 210,000 clones, 60% to 80% of them singletons. Sequencing used PBMCs. The receptor source for this set is a male donor in good health and CMV-seronegative.

The V gene is TRBV7-9, the J gene TRBJ2-1; 14 positions match TRBD2. Germline V CDR1 and CDR2: SEHNR, FQNEAQ (reference sequence). V trimming: 4 bases; J trimming: 2 bases; junction bases outside the gene matches: 4. This CDR3 comprises 17 residues. CDR3 residues: CASSWGGLAGAYNEQFF. CDR3 nucleotide sequence: TGTGCCAGCAGCTGGGGGGGACTAGCGGGAGCCTACAATGAGCAGTTCTTC.

The chain links TRBV30 to TRBJ2-7; D is possibly TRBD1 (8 bases). Germline V gene sequence: CDR1 GTSNPN, CDR2 SVGIG (reference sequence). The CDR3 length is 16 residues. V was shortened by 0 bases and J by 0 bases, with 15 bases between the two germline ends. The CDR3 reads CAWSVQGGRSSYEQYF. For the CDR3, the DNA is TGTGCCTGGAGTGTACAGGGGGGGAGGAGCTCCTACGAGCAGTACTTC. Variable domain in full (rest from reference TRBV30 and TRBJ2-7): SQTIHQWPATLVQPVGSPLSLECTVEGTSNPNLYWYRQAAGRGLQLLFYSVGIGQISSEVPQNLSASRPQDRQFILSSKKLLLSDSGFYLCAWSVQGGRSSYEQYFGPGTRLTVT.

This sequence joins TRBV29-1 and TRBJ2-5, with TRBD1 matching 7 bases. The J segment lost 4 bases and the V segment lost 8 bases, leaving 13 bases of the junction unmatched. Germline V CDR1 and CDR2: SQVTM, ANQGSEA. This CDR3 comprises 14 residues. The CDR3, as DNA: TGCAGCTTATTCCCCTGGGGACAGCCAGAGACCCAGTACTTC. Amino acids: CSLFPWGQPETQYF.

The CDR3 region has the DNA TGTGCCAGCTCACCACTTGGACAGGGGGCGACCGAGCAGTACTTC. Translating it yields CASSPLGQGATEQYF. The chain couples TRBV18 to TRBJ2-7; 11 bases agree with TRBD1. Germline V CDR1 and CDR2: KGHSH, LQKENI. The CDR3 runs to 15 residues. Trimming cost V 1 base and J 6 bases; bases outside gene matches: 5.

The gene calls are TRBV5-1 and TRBJ2-3; 12 nucleotides line up with TRBD2. The CDR3 is 14 residues long. V shed 6 bases, J shed 4 bases, and the junction held 3 bases outside the gene matches. In germline, CDR1 is SGHRS, CDR2 YFSETQ. CDR3 residues: CASTPSGGADTQYF. The CDR3 nucleotides read TGCGCCAGCACCCCTAGCGGGGGGGCAGATACGCAGTATTTT.

There are a few counts of this clone. The chain has TRBV29-1 and TRBJ2-7; TRBD2 matches 13 bases. Per germline, CDR1 SQVTM and CDR2 ANQGSEA. The ends lost 1 base at V and 2 bases at J; junction bases unmatched: 2. The CDR3 is 15 residues long. The CDR3 loop reads CSVEGTSGSTYEQYF. The CDR3 nucleotides are TGCAGCGTTGAAGGGACTAGCGGGAGCACCTACGAGCAGTACTTC.

The chain joins TRBV2 to TRBJ2-2; TRBD2 matches 9 bases. The ends lost 2 bases at V and 5 bases at J; junction bases unmatched: 9. There are 17 residues in the CDR3. The germline V gene has CDR1 SNHLY and CDR2 FYNNEI. CDR3 nucleotides: TGTGCCAGCAGTGAACGGGGTAGCGGGAGTGGGACCGGGGAGCTGTTTTTT. It translates to CASSERGSGSGTGELFF.

This clone was recorded once. The chain joins TRBV19 to TRBJ2-7; D is ambiguous. Per the germline V gene, CDR1 is LNHDA and CDR2 is SQIVND (reference sequence). Trimming stripped 6 bases from V and 7 bases from J, with 10 bases between. The CDR3 sequence is 11 residues long. CDR3 in DNA: TGTGCCAGTAGCCTTGGTCGGGAGCAGTACTTC. Translated, it gives CASSLGREQYF.

J is TRBJ2-6 and V is TRBV11-1; TRBD1 agrees at 8 bases. The CDR3 length is 16 residues. Trimming cost V 2 bases and J 3 bases; bases outside gene matches: 3. Germline V gene data show CDR1 as SGHAT and CDR2 as FQDESV (reference sequence). The CDR3 region has the DNA TGTGCCAGCAGCTTACAGGGGGCACGTGGGGCCAACGTCCTGACTTTC. This encodes CASSLQGARGANVLTF.

The rearrangement joins TRBV9 to TRBJ1-6; no firm D call. Germline assignment: CDR1 SGDLS and CDR2 YYNGEE. V lost 0 bases and J lost 7, with 11 bases in between. CDR3 length equals 15 residues. CDR3 nucleotide sequence: TGTGCCAGCAGCGTAGAGGCCGGCGGCAATTCACCCCTCCACTTT. As protein: CASSVEAGGNSPLHF.

This chain joins TRBV19 and TRBJ1-3, with a tentative D call TRBD1 (5 bases). Trimming pared 3 bases from V and 0 bases from J, leaving 9 bases between. The CDR3 runs to 15 residues. Germline V gene sequence: CDR1 LNHDA, CDR2 SQIVND (reference sequence). The DNA of the CDR3 is TGTGCCAGTAGTATTTACAGGAGCTCTGGAAACACCATATATTTT. It translates to CASSIYRSSGNTIYF.

This clone was counted a few times. V is TRBV18 and J is TRBJ1-2; D might be TRBD1 (5 bases). Germline V gene data show CDR1 as KGHSH and CDR2 as LQKENI. This CDR3 is built from 14 residues. V was clipped by 0 bases and J by 4 bases, with 9 bases between them. CDR3 coding DNA: TGTGCCAGCTCACCACCGACAGAGAGCTATGGCTACACCTTC. Translated, it gives CASSPPTESYGYTF.

The chain links TRBV28 to TRBJ2-3; tentatively, D is TRBD1 (5 bases). Trimming took 6 bases from V and 1 from J, leaving 17 bases between them. The germline CDR1 and CDR2 sequences are MDHEN and SYDVKM. This CDR3 is 16 amino acids long. The CDR3 protein is CASRAKQVLGTDTQYF. The CDR3 nucleotides read TGTGCCAGCAGAGCTAAACAGGTTCTCGGCACAGATACGCAGTATTTT.

This clone turned up a few times. The rearrangement uses TRBV5-1 and TRBJ1-3; D is possibly TRBD1 (5 bases). This CDR3 has 16 residues. Trimming left V 0 bases short and J 0 bases short, with 10 bases between. CDR1 SGHRS and CDR2 YFSETQ come from the germline V gene. CDR3: CASSLAGHYSGNTIYF. The CDR3 DNA follows: TGCGCCAGCAGCTTGGCCGGACACTACTCTGGAAACACCATATATTTT.

The chain recombines TRBV18 with TRBJ1-1; D is possibly TRBD1 (5 bases). CDR3 length equals 15 residues. Trimming took off 5 bases at V and 1 base at J, with 14 bases between the two ends. Germline V gene lookup returns CDR1 KGHSH and CDR2 LQKENI. The CDR3 loop is CASSSLRDENTEAFF. As DNA, the CDR3 is TGTGCCAGCTCATCTCTCAGGGATGAGAACACTGAAGCTTTCTTT.

This chain uses TRBV7-2 with TRBJ2-3, with 7 bases identical to TRBD1. The V gene end was trimmed by 5 bases and the J gene end by 2 bases; junction bases not matched to a gene: 7. The germline CDR1 and CDR2 sequences are SGHTA and FQGNSA. The CDR3 totals 15 residues. CDR3 in amino acids: CASSPRQGSTDTQYF. In nucleotides, the CDR3 is TGTGCCAGCAGCCCCCGACAGGGATCCACAGATACGCAGTATTTT.

V usage is TRBV7-9 and J usage is TRBJ2-3; 9 nucleotides align to TRBD1. Germline CDR1 and CDR2: SEHNR and FQNEAQ (reference sequence). The CDR3 length is 14 residues. With 5 bases clipped from V and 4 bases from J, the junction kept 4 bases outside the gene matches. DNA for the CDR3: TGTGCCAGCAGCACTAACAGGGGGCCAGATACGCAGTATTTT. Amino acid sequence: CASSTNRGPDTQYF.

The chain recombines TRBV9 with TRBJ2-5, with a tentative D call TRBD2 (7 bases). V lost 2 bases and J 6 bases, leaving 11 bases between the germline ends. CDR3 size: 13 residues. The germline gives CDR1 SGDLS, CDR2 YYNGEE. CDR3 sequence: CASSVGGPQTQYF. As DNA, the CDR3 is TGTGCCAGCAGCGTCGGGGGGCCCCAGACCCAGTACTTC.

V and J are TRBV4-2 and TRBJ2-7; TRBD2 matches at 8 bases. Germline CDR1 and CDR2: LGHNA and YNFKEQ. The V gene end was trimmed by 4 bases and the J gene end by 7 bases; junction bases not matched to a gene: 18. The CDR3 loop spans 17 amino acids. DNA of the CDR3: TGTGCCAGCAGCCCTCACCCCGGGGGAGCGGGAGCGAGTGAGCAGTACTTC. This codes for CASSPHPGGAGASEQYF.

CDR3 loop: CASSPRDTGYEQYF. The CDR3 nucleotides read TGTGCCAGCAGCCCAAGGGACACCGGCTACGAGCAGTACTTC. The gene calls are TRBV7-2 and TRBJ2-7; possibly TRBD1 for D (6 bases). In germline, CDR1 is SGHTA, CDR2 FQGNSA. V lost 5 bases and J lost 3, with 14 bases in between. This CDR3 is built from 14 residues.

The chain carries TRBV5-4 and TRBJ2-5; D unclear. The J call may be faulty, since TRBJ2-7 better matches the DNA end. The CDR3 has 14 amino acids. The germline V gene encodes CDR1 SGHNT and CDR2 YYREEE (reference sequence). The CDR3 nucleotides read TGTGCCAGCAGCTTGCCCAGTAGCTCCTACGAGCAGTACTTC. Protein sequence: CASSLPSSSYEQYF.